Detailed here is one T cell receptor beta chain. The record originates from a study of blood T cells in healthy people across ages. Study context: About one barcoded beta molecule per two T cells was captured by template switching.

The germline V gene has CDR1 MNHEY and CDR2 SVGAGI. The CDR3 is made up of 15 amino acids. Trimming stripped 5 bases from V and 8 bases from J, with 20 bases between. A second PCR, run for 7 to 11 cycles, used a sample-barcoded 5' primer plus a J-beta primer mix. Each single sample gave us at least 3 million CDR3-containing paired-end reads. From the 5' RACE reads, TCRdb called clonotypes with MiXCR, one entry per CDR3 protein. The data contain about 680,000 distinct CDR3 sequences, over 45% of them singletons. The chain combines TRBV6-5 with TRBJ2-3; D may match TRBD1 or TRBD2 (7 bases each). Sequencing was done on a sample of blood. This sequence was found in a woman aged 60-75 years in good health. The CDR3 reads CASSVWQGGRSTQYF. As DNA, the CDR3 is TGTGCCAGCAGTGTGTGGCAGGGGGGGAGGAGTACGCAGTATTTT.